Listed below are T cell receptor beta chains from one sample, sequenced in a study of shared clonotypes between healthy human individuals. Sequencing used immunoSEQ multiplex PCR; TCRdb keeps in-frame clones, though not all of them. The data show around 1.4 million clones, approximately 98.5% seen once. Sequenced sample: naive CD4+ T cells sorted from blood. These TCRs come from a man between 25 and 39 years old in good health. The CDR3 runs from the conserved cysteine through the conserved F or W. The D gene is left open where the match is weak.

d_call,j_call,v_call,cdr3_nt,cdr3_aa
-,TRBJ2-3,TRBV27,TGTGCCAGCAGTACGGATTGGAGCACAGATACGCAGTATTTT,CASSTDWSTDTQYF
-,TRBJ1-5,TRBV28,TGTGCCAGCAGCACAGCATCTATAGGCAATCAGCCCCAGCATTTT,CASSTASIGNQPQHF
TRBD1,TRBJ2-5,TRBV5-1,TGCGCCAGCAGCTTGGCCCGGACAGGGGGTGAGGTGACCCAGTACTTC,CASSLARTGGEVTQYF
-,TRBJ2-5,TRBV7-2,TGTGCCAGCAGCCACAGGGTTCCCCACCGGGAAGAGACCCAGTACTTC,CASSHRVPHREETQYF
TRBD1,TRBJ2-2,TRBV27,TGTGCCAGCAGTTTACCTCCGACAGGGGGCTCTAGCGGGGAGCTGTTTTTT,CASSLPPTGGSSGELFF
-,TRBJ2-7,TRBV7-2,TGTGCCAGCAGCCCCTCGACCGCACCCTACGAGCAGTACTTC,CASSPSTAPYEQYF
-,TRBJ2-3,TRBV6-5,TGTGCCAGCAGTTACTCGGGCACAGATACGCAGTATTTT,CASSYSGTDTQYF
TRBD2,TRBJ2-1,TRBV7-8,TGTGCCAGCAGCACCCGGGGCGCGGGAGACTACAATGAGCAGTTCTTC,CASSTRGAGDYNEQFF
TRBD2,TRBJ2-5,TRBV5-1,TGCGCCAGCAGAATAGCGGGAGCGATACAAGAGACCCAGTACTTC,CASRIAGAIQETQYF
-,TRBJ2-3,TRBV9,TGTGCCAGCAGCGGACCAACAGATACGCAGTATTTT,CASSGPTDTQYF
TRBD1,TRBJ1-2,TRBV27,TGTGCCAGCAGTTTTTTTTGGACAGGAGCTAACTATGGCTACACCTTC,CASSFFWTGANYGYTF
TRBD2,TRBJ2-5,TRBV4-1,TGCGCCAGCAGCCAAGAGGGACTAGCGGGAGCGGTTGTGAGCCAAGAGACCCAGTACTTC,CASSQEGLAGAVVSQETQYF
-,TRBJ2-7,TRBV5-8,TGTGCCAGCAGCTCGGACCGCCGCTACGAGCAGTACTTC,CASSSDRRYEQYF